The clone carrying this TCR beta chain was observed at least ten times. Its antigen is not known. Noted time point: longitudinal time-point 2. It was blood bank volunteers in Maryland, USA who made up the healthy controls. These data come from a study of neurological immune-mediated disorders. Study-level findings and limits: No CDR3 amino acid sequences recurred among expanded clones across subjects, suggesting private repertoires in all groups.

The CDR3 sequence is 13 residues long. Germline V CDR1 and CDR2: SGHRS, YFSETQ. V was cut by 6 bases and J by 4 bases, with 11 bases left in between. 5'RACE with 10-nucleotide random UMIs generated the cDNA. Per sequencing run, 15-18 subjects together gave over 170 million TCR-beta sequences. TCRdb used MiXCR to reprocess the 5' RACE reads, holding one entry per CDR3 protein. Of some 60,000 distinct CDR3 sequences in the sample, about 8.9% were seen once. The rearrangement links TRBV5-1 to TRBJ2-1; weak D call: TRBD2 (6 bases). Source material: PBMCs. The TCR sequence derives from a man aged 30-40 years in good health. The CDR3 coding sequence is TGCGCCAGCACATCCGGGAGTTACAATGAGCAGTTCTTC. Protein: CASTSGSYNEQFF.